Each of the 9 T cell receptor beta chains below was sequenced from the same sample in a study of CD8+CD57+ T cells in acquired aplastic anemia (dated by TCRdb to 2016 to 2018). Expansion of CD8+CD57+ cells had been shown by flow cytometry in the patients chosen for sequencing. The instrument given in TCRdb is Illumina HiSeq 2000. Profiling of TCR beta VDJ combinations and CDR3 sequences used genomic DNA as the template. The public sequencing data were trimmed at Q25 with fastp and processed into clonotypes with MiXCR by TCRdb, which kept only in-frame beta chains. Each CDR3 protein appears once, grouped with its most common genes and DNA. The sample contains under 350,000 distinct CDR3 sequences, 56% of them found a single time. The ten largest account for 1% to 1.5% of the sample. The sequenced sample consisted of sorted CD4+, CD8+, or CD8+CD57+ T cells (not recorded which) from PBMCs. These receptors originate from a human donor with aplastic anemia.

Of note for this clonotype: This could be a read error, since a much larger clone is one nucleotide away. The chain recombines TRBV3-1 with TRBJ1-2; TRBD1 matches 7 bases. Germline loops: CDR1 LGHDT, CDR2 YNNKEL (reference sequence). This CDR3 has 16 residues. V was pared by 1 base and J by 1 base, with 6 bases of the junction left unmatched. CDR3 nucleotide sequence: TGTGCCAGCAGCCAAGCACAGGGGCTCTTTAACTATGGCTACACCTTC. This sequence encodes CASSQAQGLFNYGYTF.

The rearrangement links TRBV15 to TRBJ2-5; tentatively, D is TRBD2 (7 bases). The CDR3 spans 17 residues. Germline lookup yields CDR1 LNHNV and CDR2 YYDKDF (reference sequence). With 4 bases removed from V and 5 bases from J, the gap between germline ends came to 23 bases. The CDR3 is CATSIQGGGVLGETQYF. DNA of the CDR3: TGTGCCACCAGCATCCAAGGGGGGGGTGTACTCGGGGAGACCCAGTACTTC. The full variable domain, completed using reference TRBV15 and TRBJ2-5, is DAMVIQNPRYQVTQFGKPVTLSCSQTLNHNVMYWYQQKSSQAPKLLFHYYDKDFNNEADTPDNFQSRRPNTSFCFLDIRSPGLGDTAMYLCATSIQGGGVLGETQYFGPGTRLLVL.

The rearrangement joins TRBV6-7 to TRBJ2-3, with TRBD1 matching over 11 bases. TRBV6-7 carries the ORF label, with uncertain function. The length of the CDR3 is 14 residues. V was clipped by 6 bases and J by 3 bases; unmatched bases: 2. The CDR3 DNA reads TGTGCCAGCAGGGACAGGGGGCAGACAGATACGCAGTATTTT. Translating it yields CASRDRGQTDTQYF.

This CDR3 is CASSPGPGGQETQYF. The DNA of the CDR3 is TGTGCCAGCAGTCCCGGCCCGGGAGGTCAAGAGACCCAGTACTTC. The chain recombines TRBV7-6 with TRBJ2-5, with 7 nucleotides matching TRBD2. Germline CDR1 SGHVS, CDR2 FNYEAQ. J was trimmed by 2 bases and V by 6 bases; bases with no gene match: 9. The CDR3 has 15 residues.

The chain uses TRBV29-1 and TRBJ2-1; TRBD1 aligns across 8 bases. The CDR3 runs to 13 residues. In germline, CDR1 is SQVTM, CDR2 ANQGSEA. V lost 5 bases, J lost 7 bases, and 7 bases stayed unmatched. The CDR3 loop is CSVSDRAGNEQFF. DNA of the CDR3: TGCAGCGTTTCGGACAGGGCAGGGAATGAGCAGTTCTTC.

The V call is TRBV7-2, the J call TRBJ2-1; 9 bases align to TRBD1. This CDR3 comprises 14 residues. Germline V gene data show CDR1 as SGHTA and CDR2 as FQGNSA. V shed 5 bases and J 6 bases; nucleotides not matched to a gene: 5. The CDR3 is CASSPGTGPNEQFF. In DNA form, the CDR3 reads TGTGCCAGCAGCCCCGGGACAGGGCCCAATGAGCAGTTCTTC.

V and J are TRBV25-1 and TRBJ2-7; TRBD1 agrees at 7 bases. The CDR3 runs to 15 residues. V lost 2 bases, J lost 3 bases, and 7 bases stayed unmatched. From germline, CDR1 is MGHDK and CDR2 SYGVNS. This CDR3 is CASSERQGADYEQYF. As DNA, the CDR3 is TGTGCCAGCAGTGAACGACAGGGAGCGGACTACGAGCAGTACTTC.

The CDR3 DNA reads as TGTGCCAGCAGCTTAGGACTAGCGGGAGAGCGGAACGAGCAGTACTTC. Residues: CASSLGLAGERNEQYF. The rearrangement joins TRBV7-9 to TRBJ2-7; 12 positions match TRBD2. The junction had 6 bases not matched to a gene; V was cut back by 1 base and J by 5 bases. Germline values: CDR1 SEHNR, CDR2 FQNEAQ (reference sequence). The length of the CDR3 is 16 residues.

This clonotype was observed at least ten times. The J gene is TRBJ2-3, the V gene TRBV5-1; the D gene is possibly TRBD2 (6 bases). Between the trimmed V and J ends, which lost 2 bases and 4 bases, there was a span of 14 bases. CDR1 is SGHRS, CDR2 YFSETQ, per germline. This CDR3 has 15 amino acids. DNA of the CDR3: TGCGCCAGCAGCTTCGGCCCCCCTAGCGCAGATACGCAGTATTTT. Residues: CASSFGPPSADTQYF. The whole variable domain, remainder taken from reference TRBV5-1 and TRBJ2-3, is KAGVTQTPRYLIKTRGQQVTLSCSPISGHRSVSWYQQTPGQGLQFLFEYFSETQRNKGNFPGRFSGRQFSNSRSEMNVSTLELGDSALYLCASSFGPPSADTQYFGPGTRLTVL.